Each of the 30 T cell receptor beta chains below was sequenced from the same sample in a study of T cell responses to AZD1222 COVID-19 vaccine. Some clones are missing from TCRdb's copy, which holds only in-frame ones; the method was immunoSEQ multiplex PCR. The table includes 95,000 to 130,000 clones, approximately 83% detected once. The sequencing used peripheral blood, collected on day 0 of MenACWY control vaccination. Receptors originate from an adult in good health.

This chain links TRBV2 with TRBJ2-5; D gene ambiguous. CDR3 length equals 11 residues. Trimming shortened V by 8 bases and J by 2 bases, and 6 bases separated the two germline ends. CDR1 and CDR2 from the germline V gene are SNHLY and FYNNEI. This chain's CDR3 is CASAPQETQYF. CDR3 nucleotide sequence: TGTGCCAGCGCCCCTCAAGAGACCCAGTACTTC.

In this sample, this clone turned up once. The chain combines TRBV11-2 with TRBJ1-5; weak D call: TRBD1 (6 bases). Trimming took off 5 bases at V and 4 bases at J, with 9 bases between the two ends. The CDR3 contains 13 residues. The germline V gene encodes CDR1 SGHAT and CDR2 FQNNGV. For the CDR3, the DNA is TGTGCCAGCAGCCCCGACAGGAATCAGCCCCAGCATTTT. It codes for CASSPDRNQPQHF.

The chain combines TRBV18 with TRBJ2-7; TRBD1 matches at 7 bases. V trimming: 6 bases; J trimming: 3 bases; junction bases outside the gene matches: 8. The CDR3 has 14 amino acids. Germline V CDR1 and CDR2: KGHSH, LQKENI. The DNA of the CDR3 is TGTGCCAGCTCCTCCGGGACAGCCTACTACGAGCAGTACTTC. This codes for CASSSGTAYYEQYF.

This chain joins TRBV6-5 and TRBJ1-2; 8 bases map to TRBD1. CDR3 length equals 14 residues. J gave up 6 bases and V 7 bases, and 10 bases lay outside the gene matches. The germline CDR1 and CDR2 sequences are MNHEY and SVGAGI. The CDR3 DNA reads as TGTGCCAGCACCGCCGGGACAGGAGCCCATGGCTACACCTTC. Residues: CASTAGTGAHGYTF.

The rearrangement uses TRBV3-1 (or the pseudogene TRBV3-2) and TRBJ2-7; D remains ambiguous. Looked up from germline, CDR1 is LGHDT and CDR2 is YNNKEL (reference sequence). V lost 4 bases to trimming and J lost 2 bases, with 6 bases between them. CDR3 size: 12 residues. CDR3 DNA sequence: TGTGCCAGCAGCCCTTCAACCTACGAGCAGTACTTC. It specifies CASSPSTYEQYF.

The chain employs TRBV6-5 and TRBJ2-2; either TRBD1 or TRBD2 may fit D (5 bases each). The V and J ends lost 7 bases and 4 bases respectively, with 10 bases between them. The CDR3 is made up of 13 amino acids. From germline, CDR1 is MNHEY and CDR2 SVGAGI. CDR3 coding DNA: TGTGCCAGCACAAGGGACGGCACCGGGGAGCTGTTTTTT. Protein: CASTRDGTGELFF.

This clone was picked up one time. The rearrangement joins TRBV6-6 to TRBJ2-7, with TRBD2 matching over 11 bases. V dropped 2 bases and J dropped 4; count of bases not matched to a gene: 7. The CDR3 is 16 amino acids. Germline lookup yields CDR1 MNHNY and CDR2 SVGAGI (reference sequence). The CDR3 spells CASSYVISGGVYEQYF. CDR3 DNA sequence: TGTGCCAGCAGTTACGTTATTAGCGGGGGGGTATACGAGCAGTACTTC.

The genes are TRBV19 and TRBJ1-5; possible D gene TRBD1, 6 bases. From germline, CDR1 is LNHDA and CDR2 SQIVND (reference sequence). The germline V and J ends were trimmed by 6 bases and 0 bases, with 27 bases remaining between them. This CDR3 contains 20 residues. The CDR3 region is CASSYPPRHRAFYSNQPQHF. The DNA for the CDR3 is TGTGCCAGTAGCTACCCGCCGCGGCACAGGGCATTTTATAGCAATCAGCCCCAGCATTTT.

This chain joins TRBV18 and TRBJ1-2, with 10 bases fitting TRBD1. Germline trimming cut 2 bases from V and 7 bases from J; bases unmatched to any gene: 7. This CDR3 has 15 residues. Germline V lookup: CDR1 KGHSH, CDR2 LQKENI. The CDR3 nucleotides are TGTGCCAGCTCACCAACCCCGGGACAGGGGCTTGGCTACACCTTC. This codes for CASSPTPGQGLGYTF.

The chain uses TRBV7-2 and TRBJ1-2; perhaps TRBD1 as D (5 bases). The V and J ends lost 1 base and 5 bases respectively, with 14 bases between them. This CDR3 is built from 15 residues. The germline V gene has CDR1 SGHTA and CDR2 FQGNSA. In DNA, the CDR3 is TGTGCCAGCAGCTTAGAGCTGGGACGGGGGTATGGCTACACCTTC. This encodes CASSLELGRGYGYTF.

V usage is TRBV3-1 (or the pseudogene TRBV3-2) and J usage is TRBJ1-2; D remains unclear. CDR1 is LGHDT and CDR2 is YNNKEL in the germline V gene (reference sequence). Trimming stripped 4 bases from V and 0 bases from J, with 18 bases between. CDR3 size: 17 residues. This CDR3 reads CASSPTFFDTANYGYTF. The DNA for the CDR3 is TGTGCCAGCAGCCCCACCTTTTTCGATACCGCTAACTATGGCTACACCTTC.

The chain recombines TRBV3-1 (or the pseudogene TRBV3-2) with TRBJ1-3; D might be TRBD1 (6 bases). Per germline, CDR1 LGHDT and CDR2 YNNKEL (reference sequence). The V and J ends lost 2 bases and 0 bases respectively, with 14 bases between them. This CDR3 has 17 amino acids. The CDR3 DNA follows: TGTGCCAGCAGCCAATACTACGACAGGAACTCTGGAAACACCATATATTTT. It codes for CASSQYYDRNSGNTIYF.

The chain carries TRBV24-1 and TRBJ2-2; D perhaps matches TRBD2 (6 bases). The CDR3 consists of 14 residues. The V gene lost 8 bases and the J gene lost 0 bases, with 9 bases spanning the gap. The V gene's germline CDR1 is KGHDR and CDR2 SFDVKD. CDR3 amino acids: CATKAGTNTGELFF. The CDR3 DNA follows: TGTGCCACCAAGGCGGGGACGAACACCGGGGAGCTGTTTTTT.

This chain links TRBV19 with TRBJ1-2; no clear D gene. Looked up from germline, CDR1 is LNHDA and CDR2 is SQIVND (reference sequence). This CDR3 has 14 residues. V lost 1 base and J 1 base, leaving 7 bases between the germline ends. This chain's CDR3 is CASSIGPGNYGYTF. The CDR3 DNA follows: TGTGCCAGTAGTATAGGCCCGGGTAACTATGGCTACACCTTC. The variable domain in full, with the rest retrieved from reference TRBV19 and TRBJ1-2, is DGGITQSPKYLFRKEGQNVTLSCEQNLNHDAMYWYRQDPGQGLRLIYYSQIVNDFQKGDIAEGYSVSREKKESFPLTVTSAQKNPTAFYLCASSIGPGNYGYTFGSGTRLTVV.

CDR3 residues: CSVLGAGNTIYF. CDR3 nucleotide sequence: TGCAGCGTACTTGGGGCTGGAAACACCATATATTTT. J is TRBJ1-3 and V is TRBV29-1; no clear D gene. Germline V gives CDR1 SQVTM, CDR2 ANQGSEA. V gave up 6 bases and J gave up 2 bases, with 8 bases separating them. There are 12 residues in the CDR3.

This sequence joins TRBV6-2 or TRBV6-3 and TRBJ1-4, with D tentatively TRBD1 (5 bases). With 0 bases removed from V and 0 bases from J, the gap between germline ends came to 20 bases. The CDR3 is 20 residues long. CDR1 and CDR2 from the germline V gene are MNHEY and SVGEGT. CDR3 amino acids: CASSYSLGTPSFPTNEKLFF. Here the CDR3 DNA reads TGTGCCAGCAGTTACTCGCTCGGGACTCCATCCTTCCCAACTAATGAAAAACTGTTTTTT.

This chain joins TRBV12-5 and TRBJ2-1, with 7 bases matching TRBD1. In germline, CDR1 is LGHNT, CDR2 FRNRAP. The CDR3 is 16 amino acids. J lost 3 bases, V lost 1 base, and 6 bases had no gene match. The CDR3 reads CASGLGQGWVYNEQFF. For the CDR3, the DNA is TGTGCTAGTGGTTTGGGACAGGGTTGGGTCTACAATGAGCAGTTCTTC.

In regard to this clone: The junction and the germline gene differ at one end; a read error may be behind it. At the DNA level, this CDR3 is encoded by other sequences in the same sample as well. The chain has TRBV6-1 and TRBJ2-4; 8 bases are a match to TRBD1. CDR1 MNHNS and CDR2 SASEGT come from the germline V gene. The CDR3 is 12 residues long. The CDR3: CASSEPGTGGNF. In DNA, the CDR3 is TGTGCCAGCAGTGAACCCGGGACAGGTGGTAACTTC.

The CDR3 reads CASKLADTQYF. Here the CDR3 DNA reads TGTGCCAGCAAACTAGCAGATACGCAGTATTTT. This chain joins TRBV6-6 and TRBJ2-3; weak D call: TRBD2 (5 bases). Trimming cost V 7 bases and J 4 bases, with 6 bases left between them. Looked up from germline, CDR1 is MNHNY and CDR2 is SVGAGI (reference sequence). There are 11 residues in the CDR3.

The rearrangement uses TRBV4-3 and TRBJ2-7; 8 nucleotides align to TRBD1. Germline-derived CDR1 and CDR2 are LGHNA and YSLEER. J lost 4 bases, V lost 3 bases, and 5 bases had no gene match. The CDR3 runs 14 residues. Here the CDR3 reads CASSQWTGPYEQYF. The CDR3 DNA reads TGCGCCAGCAGCCAGTGGACAGGGCCGTACGAGCAGTACTTC.

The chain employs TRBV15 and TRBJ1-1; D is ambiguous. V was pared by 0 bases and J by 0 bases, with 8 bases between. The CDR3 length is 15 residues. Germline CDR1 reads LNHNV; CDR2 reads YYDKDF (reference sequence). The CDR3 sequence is CATSRDGRMNTEAFF. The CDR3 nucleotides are TGTGCCACCAGCAGAGATGGCAGGATGAACACTGAAGCTTTCTTT. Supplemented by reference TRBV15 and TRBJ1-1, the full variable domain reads DAMVIQNPRYQVTQFGKPVTLSCSQTLNHNVMYWYQQKSSQAPKLLFHYYDKDFNNEADTPDNFQSRRPNTSFCFLDIRSPGLGDTAMYLCATSRDGRMNTEAFFGQGTRLTVV.

The CDR3, as DNA: TGCGCCAGCAGCTTAACAGGGGACTCCTACAATGAGCAGTTCTTC. This gives the protein CASSLTGDSYNEQFF. The genes are TRBV5-1 and TRBJ2-1, with 7 bases that match TRBD1. V dropped 2 bases and J dropped 0; count of bases not matched to a gene: 2. CDR1 and CDR2 (germline): SGHRS, YFSETQ. This CDR3 contains 15 residues.

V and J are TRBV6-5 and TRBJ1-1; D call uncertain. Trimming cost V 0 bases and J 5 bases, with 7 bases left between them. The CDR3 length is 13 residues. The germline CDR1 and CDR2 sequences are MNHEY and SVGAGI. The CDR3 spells CASSYSPGTEAFF. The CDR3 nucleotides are TGTGCCAGCAGTTACTCTCCGGGGACTGAAGCTTTCTTT.

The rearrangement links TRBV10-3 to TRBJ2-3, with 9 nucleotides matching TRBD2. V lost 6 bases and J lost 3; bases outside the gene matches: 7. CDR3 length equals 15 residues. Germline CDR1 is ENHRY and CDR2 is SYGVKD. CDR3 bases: TGTGCCATCAGAGCGAGCGGGGGGTGGACAGATACGCAGTATTTT. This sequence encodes CAIRASGGWTDTQYF.

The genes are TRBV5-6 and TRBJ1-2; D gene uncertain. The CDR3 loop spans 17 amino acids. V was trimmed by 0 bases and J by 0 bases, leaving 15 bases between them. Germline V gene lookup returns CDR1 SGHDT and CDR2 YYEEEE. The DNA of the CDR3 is TGTGCCAGCAGCTTGGTGAGGGTTCGACAAGCTAACTATGGCTACACCTTC. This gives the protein CASSLVRVRQANYGYTF. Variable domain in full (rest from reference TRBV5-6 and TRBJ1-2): DAGVTQSPTHLIKTRGQQVTLRCSPKSGHDTVSWYQQALGQGPQFIFQYYEEEERQRGNFPDRFSGHQFPNYSSELNVNALLLGDSALYLCASSLVRVRQANYGYTFGSGTRLTVV.

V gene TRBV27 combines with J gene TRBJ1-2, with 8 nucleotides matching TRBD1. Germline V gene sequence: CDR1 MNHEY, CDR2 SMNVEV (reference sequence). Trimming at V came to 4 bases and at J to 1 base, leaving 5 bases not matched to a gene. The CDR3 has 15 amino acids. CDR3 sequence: CASSSRTGSNYGYTF. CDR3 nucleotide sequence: TGTGCCAGCAGTTCTCGGACAGGGAGTAACTATGGCTACACCTTC.

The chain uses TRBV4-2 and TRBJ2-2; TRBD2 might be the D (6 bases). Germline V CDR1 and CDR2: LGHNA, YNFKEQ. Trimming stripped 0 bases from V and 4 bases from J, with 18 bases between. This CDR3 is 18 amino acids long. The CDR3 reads CASSQEGLGVLSTGELFF. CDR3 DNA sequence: TGTGCCAGCAGCCAAGAGGGACTGGGTGTCCTGTCCACCGGGGAGCTGTTTTTT.

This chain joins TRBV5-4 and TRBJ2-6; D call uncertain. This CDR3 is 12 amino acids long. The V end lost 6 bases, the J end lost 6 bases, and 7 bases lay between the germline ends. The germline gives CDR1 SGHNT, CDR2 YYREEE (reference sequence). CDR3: CASTSEANVLTF. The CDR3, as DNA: TGTGCCAGCACCTCAGAGGCCAACGTCCTGACTTTC.

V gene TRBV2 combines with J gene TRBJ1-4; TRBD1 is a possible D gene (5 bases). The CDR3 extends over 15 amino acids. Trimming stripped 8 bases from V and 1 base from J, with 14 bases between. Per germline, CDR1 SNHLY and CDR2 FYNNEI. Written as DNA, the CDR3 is TGTGCCAGCCTAGGCAGGGCATTAACTAATGAAAAACTGTTTTTT. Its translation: CASLGRALTNEKLFF.

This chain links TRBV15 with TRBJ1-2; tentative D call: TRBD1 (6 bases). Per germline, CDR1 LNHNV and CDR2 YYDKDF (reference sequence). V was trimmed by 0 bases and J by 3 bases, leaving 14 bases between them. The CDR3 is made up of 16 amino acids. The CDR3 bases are TGTGCCACCAGCAGAGACAGGGGAATATTAGACTATGGCTACACCTTC. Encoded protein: CATSRDRGILDYGYTF.